This TCR beta chain was profiled in a study of control samples from healthy donors and cancer patients (dated by TCRdb to between 2020 and 2021). CDR3 length: 13 amino acids, cysteine to phenylalanine. Only CDR3 DNA is held: 39 bases, read in frame from base 1. The germline V gene yields SNHLY for CDR1 and FYNNEI for CDR2. V and J lose 3 bases and 5 bases, and a span of 10 bases separates them. Libraries were made using the immunoSEQ multiplex PCR assay. The clones in this table, taken by TCRdb from immuneACCESS, are in-frame only. Not every clone is retained; where verified, under half of the shortfall comes from an unresolved V gene, and the cause of the rest is unknown. In this sample the table shows around 79,000 clones, 80% to 95% of which occur a single time. The ten top clones hold around 1.3% of the sample. Concerning this clone: Its antigen remains undetermined. No base qualities exist here, and no much larger clone lies one base off it.

This TCR came from a woman aged 40 to 50 with lung cancer. Input material: PBMCs. The chain is encoded by TRBV2 joined to TRBJ1-2; 5 matching bases give a weak D call of TRBD1. The DNA is TGTGCCAGCAGTGACGGGACTCAGTATGGCTACACCTTC. It translates as CASSDGTQYGYTF.